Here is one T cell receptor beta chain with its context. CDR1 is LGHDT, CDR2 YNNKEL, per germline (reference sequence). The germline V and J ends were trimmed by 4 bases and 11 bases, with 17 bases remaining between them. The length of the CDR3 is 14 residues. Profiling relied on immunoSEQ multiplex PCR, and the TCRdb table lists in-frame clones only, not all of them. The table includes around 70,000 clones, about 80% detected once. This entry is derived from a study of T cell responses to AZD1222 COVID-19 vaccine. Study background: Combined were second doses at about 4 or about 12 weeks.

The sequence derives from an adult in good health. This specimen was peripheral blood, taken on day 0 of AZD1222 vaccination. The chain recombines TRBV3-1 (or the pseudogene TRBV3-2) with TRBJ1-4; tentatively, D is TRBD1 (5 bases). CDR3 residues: CASSPGHRGGKLFF. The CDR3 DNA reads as TGTGCCAGCAGCCCCGGACATCGGGGTGGGAAACTGTTTTTT.